This T cell receptor beta chain was sequenced in a study of blood T cell repertoires in COVID-19. Study background: T cells, B-cell-depleted T cells, or PBMCs supplied cDNA or gDNA.

Measured with immunoSEQ multiplex PCR; TCRdb has only the in-frame clones, and not every one. The table has roughly 250,000 clones, roughly 88% seen once. V shed 3 bases, J shed 7 bases, and the junction held 8 bases outside the gene matches. The length of the CDR3 is 15 residues. CDR1 MDHEN and CDR2 SYDVKM come from the germline V gene. Patients from Seattle were sampled longitudinally, starting during active infection. Sample: peripheral blood. The chain carries TRBV28 and TRBJ1-5; 8 positions agree with TRBD1. This TCR was sampled from a human donor with COVID-19, enrolled during active disease. The donor label of this sample is uncertain. The CDR3 nucleotides read TGTGCCAGCAGTTTTGACAGGGGAATTGGGCAGCCCCAGCATTTT. It encodes CASSFDRGIGQPQHF.